Listed here is a single T cell receptor beta chain. The data stem from a study of blood T cell repertoires in COVID-19. V trimming: 5 bases; J trimming: 4 bases; junction bases outside the gene matches: 8. This CDR3 region has 17 residues. Germline values: CDR1 SGHNT, CDR2 YENEEA. TCRdb keeps only in-frame clones here, not all; method: immunoSEQ multiplex PCR. The sample carries 100,000 or so clones, nearly 95% recorded once. The receptor's source is a human donor with active COVID-19. The donor label of this sample is uncertain. The sequenced sample was peripheral blood. V gene TRBV11-3 combines with J gene TRBJ2-1; 13 nucleotides match TRBD2. CDR3 in DNA: TGTGCCAGCAGCCGAGGACTAGCGGGGGTAGGATACAATGAGCAGTTCTTC. Translation gives CASSRGLAGVGYNEQFF.